These T cell receptor beta chains were read from a single sample in a study of blood T cells in healthy people across ages. A single record per CDR3 protein comes from TCRdb applying MiXCR to the 5' RACE reads. The table has hundreds of thousands of distinct CDR3 sequences, roughly 43% seen once. The specimen was blood. Every receptor here comes from a man of 80 years or more in good health. Both conserved end residues are part of each CDR3. A D gene is named only where the DNA matches it firmly. Part of the rows lack a size; the others show once, few, many or a class for expanded clones.

TRBD2 | TRBJ2-5 | - | TRBV12-3/TRBV12-4 | CASKVGLADLAQYF | TGTGCCAGCAAGGTAGGACTAGCGGATCTGGCGCAGTACTTC
- | TRBJ1-6 | few | TRBV29-1 | CSVRLGSTLHF | TGCAGCGTAAGGCTGGGATCCACCCTCCACTTT
- | TRBJ2-7 | few | TRBV11-2 | CASSLGQGSSFYEQYF | TGTGCCAGCAGCTTAGGGCAGGGGTCATCTTTCTACGAGCAGTACTTC
TRBD2 | TRBJ2-5 | - | TRBV4-2 | CASSQTAGVETQYF | TGTGCCAGCAGCCAAACAGCGGGGGTAGAGACCCAGTACTTC
- | TRBJ2-5 | many | TRBV29-1 | CSVNSALPGQETQYF | TGCAGCGTAAATAGCGCCCTACCCGGTCAAGAGACCCAGTACTTC
- | TRBJ2-3 | few | TRBV5-1 | CASSLGAIGTDTQYF | TGCGCCAGCAGCTTGGGGGCGATTGGCACAGATACGCAGTATTTT
- | TRBJ2-7 | - | TRBV20-1 | CSARDPLEVAAYEQYF | TGCAGTGCTAGAGATCCCCTCGAGGTAGCGGCTTACGAGCAGTACTTC
TRBD1 | TRBJ2-2 | - | TRBV20-1 | CSASPDRVYDGELFF | TGCAGTGCTAGCCCGGACAGGGTTTACGACGGGGAGCTGTTTTTT
TRBD2 | TRBJ2-5 | once | TRBV5-1 | CASSYPGTSGIQETQYF | TGCGCCAGCAGTTACCCCGGGACTAGCGGGATACAAGAGACCCAGTACTTC
- | TRBJ2-3 | - | TRBV7-2 | CASSPRGGSSDTQYF | TGTGCCAGCAGCCCGAGGGGGGGGAGCTCAGATACGCAGTATTTT
TRBD1 | TRBJ1-1 | - | TRBV10-3 | CAISENPTGTVNTEAFF | TGTGCCATCAGTGAGAACCCGACAGGGACTGTTAACACTGAAGCTTTCTTT
TRBD2 | TRBJ2-7 | - | TRBV6-2/TRBV6-3 | CASSSGGRYNEQYF | TGTGCCAGCAGTAGCGGGGGGCGCTACAATGAGCAGTACTTC
- | TRBJ1-2 | - | TRBV18 | CASSPSSNYGYTF | TGTGCCAGCTCACCAAGTTCTAACTATGGCTACACCTTC
- | TRBJ1-2 | - | TRBV20-1 | CSAPPGMGGYTF | TGCAGTGCCCCTCCGGGGATGGGGGGCTACACCTTC
TRBD1 | TRBJ2-7 | many | TRBV28 | CASSFLQQGRNEQYF | TGTGCCAGCAGTTTTCTGCAACAGGGGAGAAACGAGCAGTACTTC
- | TRBJ2-3 | many | TRBV29-1 | CSGGGGRTDTQYF | TGCAGCGGAGGAGGGGGGCGGACAGATACGCAGTATTTT
TRBD2 | TRBJ2-3 | few | TRBV6-2/TRBV6-3 | CASSFGLASDTQYF | TGTGCCAGCAGTTTTGGACTAGCGTCGGATACGCAGTATTTT
TRBD1 | TRBJ2-7 | few | TRBV7-3 | CASYRGRKRGEQYF | TGTGCCAGCTACAGGGGGCGTAAGAGGGGCGAGCAGTACTTC
TRBD1 | TRBJ2-3 | - | TRBV20-1 | CSARLQGSTDTQYF | TGCAGTGCTAGACTACAGGGGAGCACAGATACGCAGTATTTT
TRBD1 | TRBJ2-1 | - | TRBV7-2 | CASSQNFDRVSYNEQFF | TGTGCCAGCAGCCAGAATTTCGACAGGGTGTCCTACAATGAGCAGTTCTTC
TRBD1 | TRBJ1-5 | - | TRBV20-1 | CSARDRGTGGPHQPQHF | TGCAGTGCTAGAGATAGGGGGACAGGGGGTCCCCATCAGCCCCAGCATTTT
- | TRBJ2-3 | - | TRBV9 | CASSVQGNTQYF | TGTGCCAGCAGCGTTCAGGGAAATACGCAGTATTTT
- | TRBJ2-7 | - | TRBV20-1 | CSANRERSSYNEQYF | TGCAGTGCCAATCGGGAGAGAAGCTCCTACAATGAGCAGTACTTC
TRBD1 | TRBJ2-2 | - | TRBV5-1 | CASSQGQGVNTGELFF | TGCGCCAGCAGCCAGGGACAGGGCGTGAACACCGGGGAGCTGTTTTTT
- | TRBJ2-1 | - | TRBV9 | CASSVVGGTTLNEQFF | TGTGCCAGCAGCGTAGTTGGAGGGACAACTCTCAATGAGCAGTTCTTC
- | TRBJ1-6 | once | TRBV7-2 | CASSFTGTADSPLHF | TGTGCCAGCAGCTTTACCGGGACGGCCGATTCACCCCTCCACTTT
TRBD2 | TRBJ2-3 | - | TRBV20-1 | CSARPTLATHTQYF | TGCAGTGCTAGACCGACACTAGCGACTCATACGCAGTATTTT
- | TRBJ2-3 | few | TRBV6-1 | CASRPGSVLGADTQYF | TGTGCCAGCAGGCCGGGTAGCGTTTTGGGAGCAGATACGCAGTATTTT
TRBD1 | TRBJ2-5 | many | TRBV7-2 | CASSPGTASSWETQYF | TGTGCCAGCAGCCCGGGGACAGCCAGTTCGTGGGAGACCCAGTACTTC
TRBD2 | TRBJ2-5 | many | TRBV28 | CASSSPHTSGKETQYF | TGTGCCAGCAGTTCCCCCCACACTAGCGGGAAAGAGACCCAGTACTTC
TRBD2 | TRBJ2-1 | - | TRBV12-3/TRBV12-4 | CASSPSGKANEQFF | TGTGCCAGCAGTCCTAGCGGGAAAGCCAATGAGCAGTTCTTC
- | TRBJ2-1 | few | TRBV7-9 | CASSRPTSSVYNEQFF | TGTGCCAGCAGCCGACCGACATCCTCGGTGTACAATGAGCAGTTCTTC
- | TRBJ2-5 | - | TRBV7-2 | CASSLFSTDPGQYF | TGTGCCAGCAGCTTATTTTCGACGGACCCGGGGCAGTACTTC
TRBD2 | TRBJ2-5 | many | TRBV29-1 | CSVEAPGLAGLQTQYF | TGCAGCGTTGAAGCTCCGGGACTAGCGGGATTACAGACCCAGTACTTC
- | TRBJ2-7 | - | TRBV20-1 | CSARPTQGFNNEQYF | TGCAGTGCTAGACCAACACAGGGATTTAACAATGAGCAGTACTTC
- | TRBJ2-1 | - | TRBV5-6 | CASSLELGAYNEQFF | TGTGCCAGCAGCTTGGAACTAGGGGCCTACAATGAGCAGTTCTTC
- | TRBJ2-5 | few | TRBV7-2 | CASSLQAVGETQYF | TGTGCCAGCAGCTTACAGGCGGTGGGGGAGACCCAGTACTTC
TRBD1 | TRBJ2-2 | - | TRBV7-2 | CASSTRTGNTGELFF | TGTGCCAGCAGCACTCGGACAGGGAATACCGGGGAGCTGTTTTTT